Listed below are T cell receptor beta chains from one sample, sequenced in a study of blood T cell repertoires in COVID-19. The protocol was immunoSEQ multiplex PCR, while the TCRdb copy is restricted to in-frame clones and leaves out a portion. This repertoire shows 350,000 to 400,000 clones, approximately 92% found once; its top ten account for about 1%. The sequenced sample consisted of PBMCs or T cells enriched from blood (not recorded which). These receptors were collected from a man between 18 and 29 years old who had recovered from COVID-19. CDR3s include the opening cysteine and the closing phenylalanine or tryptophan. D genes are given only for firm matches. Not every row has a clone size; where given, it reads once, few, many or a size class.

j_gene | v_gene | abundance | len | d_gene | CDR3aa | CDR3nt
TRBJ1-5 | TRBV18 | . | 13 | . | CASSADRNQPQHF | TGTGCCAGCTCAGCGGACAGAAATCAGCCCCAGCATTTT
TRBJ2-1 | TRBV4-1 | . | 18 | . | CASSQDPVAGIVHNEQFF | TGCGCCAGCAGCCAAGACCCGGTGGCAGGGATAGTCCACAATGAGCAGTTCTTC
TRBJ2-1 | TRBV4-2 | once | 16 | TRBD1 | CASSQEKDRAFNEQFF | TGTGCCAGCAGCCAAGAGAAAGACAGGGCCTTTAATGAGCAGTTCTTC
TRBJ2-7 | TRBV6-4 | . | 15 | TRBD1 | CASSASRDSTYEQYF | TGTGCCAGCAGTGCGTCCCGGGACAGTACCTACGAGCAGTACTTC
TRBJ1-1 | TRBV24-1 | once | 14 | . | CATRGGKGNTEAFF | TGTGCCACCAGGGGGGGGAAAGGGAACACTGAAGCTTTCTTT
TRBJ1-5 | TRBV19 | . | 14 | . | CASSIYRSNQPQHF | TGTGCCAGTAGTATATACAGGAGCAATCAGCCCCAGCATTTT
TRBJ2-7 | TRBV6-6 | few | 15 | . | CASSPRSDSYYEQYF | TGTGCCAGCAGTCCCCGATCCGATTCCTACTACGAGCAGTACTTC
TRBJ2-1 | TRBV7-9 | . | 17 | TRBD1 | CASSLPRGTGGYNEQFF | TGTGCCAGCAGCTTACCTCGGGGGACAGGGGGCTACAATGAGCAGTTCTTC
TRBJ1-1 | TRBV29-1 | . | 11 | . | CSVVTTYEAFF | TGCAGCGTTGTAACTACTTATGAAGCTTTCTTT
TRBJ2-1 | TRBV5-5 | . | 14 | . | CASTSVGGGNEQFF | TGTGCCAGCACCTCCGTAGGGGGGGGGAATGAGCAGTTCTTC
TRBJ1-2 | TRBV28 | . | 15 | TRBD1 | CASSAGTGLVYGYTF | TGTGCCAGCAGCGCGGGGACAGGCTTGGTCTACGGCTACACCTTC
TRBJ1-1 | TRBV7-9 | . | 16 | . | CASSLEGLGRATEAFF | TGTGCCAGCAGCTTAGAGGGGCTAGGGAGGGCCACTGAAGCTTTCTTT
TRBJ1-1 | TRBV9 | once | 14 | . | CASSVDRGSGEAFF | TGTGCCAGCAGCGTAGATAGGGGCTCCGGTGAAGCTTTCTTT
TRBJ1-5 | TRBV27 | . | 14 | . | CASSLSSLSQAQHF | TGTGCCAGCAGTTTATCGTCCCTTTCCCAGGCCCAGCATTTT
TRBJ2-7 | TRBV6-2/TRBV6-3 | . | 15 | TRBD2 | CASSLAGLSSYEQYF | TGTGCCAGCAGTTTAGCGGGTCTAAGCTCCTACGAGCAGTACTTC
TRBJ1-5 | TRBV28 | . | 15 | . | CASSTHDSFYQPQHF | TGTGCCAGCAGCACCCATGACAGTTTTTATCAGCCCCAGCATTTT
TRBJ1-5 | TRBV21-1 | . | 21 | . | CASSKEFGDRGVPYSNQPQHF | TGTGCCAGCAGCAAAGAATTTGGGGACAGGGGAGTTCCGTATAGCAATCAGCCCCAGCATTTT
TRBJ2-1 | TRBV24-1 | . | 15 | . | CATSDFPGTHNEQFF | TGTGCCACCAGTGATTTCCCTGGGACTCACAATGAGCAGTTCTTC
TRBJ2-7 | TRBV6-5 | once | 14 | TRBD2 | CASTRGGRVHEQYF | TGTGCCAGCACCCGGGGGGGGCGGGTTCACGAGCAGTACTTC
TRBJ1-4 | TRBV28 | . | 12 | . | CASRPSGEKLFF | TGTGCCAGCAGACCATCAGGGGAAAAACTGTTTTTT
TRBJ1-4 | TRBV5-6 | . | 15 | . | CASSREGFGNEKLFF | TGTGCCAGCAGCCGCGAGGGTTTTGGTAATGAAAAACTGTTTTTT
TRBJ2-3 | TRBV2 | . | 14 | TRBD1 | CASSSQGAGDTQYF | TGTGCCAGCAGTTCACAGGGGGCCGGAGATACGCAGTATTTT
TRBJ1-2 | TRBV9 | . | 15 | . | CASSVDENSNYGYTF | TGTGCCAGCAGCGTAGACGAGAACTCTAACTATGGCTACACCTTC
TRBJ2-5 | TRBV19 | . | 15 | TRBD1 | CASRKTGDGIETQYF | TGTGCCAGTCGAAAAACAGGGGACGGGATAGAGACCCAGTACTTC
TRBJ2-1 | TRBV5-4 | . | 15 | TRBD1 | CASSFPGQSYNEQFF | TGTGCCAGCAGCTTTCCGGGACAGTCCTACAATGAGCAGTTCTTC
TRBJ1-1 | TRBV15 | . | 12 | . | CATSREDRSAFF | TGTGCCACCAGCAGAGAGGACAGATCAGCTTTCTTT
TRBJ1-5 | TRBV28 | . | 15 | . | CASSFPGHRNQPQHF | TGTGCCAGCAGTTTCCCCGGACACCGCAATCAGCCCCAGCATTTT
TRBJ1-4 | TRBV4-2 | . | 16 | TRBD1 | CASSLGQASTNEKLFF | TGTGCCAGCAGCCTAGGACAGGCCTCAACTAATGAAAAACTGTTTTTT
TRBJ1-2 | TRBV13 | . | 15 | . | CASSSNGQTYYGYTF | TGTGCCAGCAGCTCAAATGGACAGACTTACTATGGCTACACCTTC
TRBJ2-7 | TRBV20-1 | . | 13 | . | CSASSGAPYEQYF | TGCAGTGCTAGTTCAGGGGCGCCCTACGAGCAGTACTTC
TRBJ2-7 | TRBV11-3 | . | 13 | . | CASSLGTQGEQYF | TGTGCCAGCAGCTTAGGGACCCAGGGGGAGCAGTACTTC
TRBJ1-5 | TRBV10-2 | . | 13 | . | CASTAGNNQPQHF | TGCGCCAGCACGGCAGGGAACAATCAGCCCCAGCATTTT
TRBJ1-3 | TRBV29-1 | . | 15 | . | CSVEDLRGSGNTIYF | TGCAGCGTTGAAGACTTACGAGGGTCGGGAAACACCATATATTTT
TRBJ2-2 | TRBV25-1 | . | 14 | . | CASSARGFFGGLFF | TGTGCCAGCAGTGCCAGGGGTTTTTTTGGTGGGCTGTTTTTT
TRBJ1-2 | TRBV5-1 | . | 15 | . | CASSPFRRGDYGYTF | TGCGCCAGCAGCCCCTTCAGGCGGGGGGACTATGGCTACACCTTC
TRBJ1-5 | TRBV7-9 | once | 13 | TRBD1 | CASSRQGAQPQHF | TGTGCCAGCAGCAGACAGGGGGCTCAGCCCCAGCATTTT
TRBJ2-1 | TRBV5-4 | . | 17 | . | CASSLYRVTLSYNEQFF | TGTGCCAGCAGCCTGTACAGGGTCACCCTCTCCTACAATGAGCAGTTCTTC
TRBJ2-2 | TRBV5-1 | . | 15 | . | CASSLDRPNTGELFF | TGCGCCAGCAGCTTGGACAGACCGAACACCGGGGAGCTGTTTTTT
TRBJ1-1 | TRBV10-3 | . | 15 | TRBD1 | CAISESITGGTEAFF | TGTGCCATCAGTGAGTCGATTACAGGGGGGACTGAAGCTTTCTTT